Here is one T cell receptor (beta chain) with its context. Antigen: not known. This sample is drawn from a study of blood T cells in healthy people across ages. Study-wide findings and caveats: Across samples, TCR beta diversity tracked strongly with naive T cell percentage. Older age went with lower TCR beta diversity per million T cells, in a roughly linear way.

Peripheral blood, about 10 milliliters per donor, was collected. Germline V CDR1 and CDR2: ENHRY, SYGVKD. The CDR3 loop spans 13 amino acids. It was with a sample-barcoded 5' primer and a J-beta primer mix that a second PCR of about 7 to 12 cycles was run. The template-switch adaptor, which had 12 random nucleotides, put a tag on each cDNA molecule. One entry per CDR3 protein, called by TCRdb with MiXCR from the 5' RACE reads. The sample contains about 780,000 distinct CDR3 sequences, roughly 60% of which appear only once. The sequence was obtained from a man younger than 40 in good health. The J gene is TRBJ2-5, the V gene TRBV10-3; the match to TRBD1 covers 9 bases. The J call is uncertain, as TRBJ2-7 better fits the DNA end. The sequenced sample consisted of blood. The CDR3 DNA follows: TGTGCCATCAGGCGGACAGGGGTCGACGAGCAGTACTTC. Translation gives CAIRRTGVDEQYF.